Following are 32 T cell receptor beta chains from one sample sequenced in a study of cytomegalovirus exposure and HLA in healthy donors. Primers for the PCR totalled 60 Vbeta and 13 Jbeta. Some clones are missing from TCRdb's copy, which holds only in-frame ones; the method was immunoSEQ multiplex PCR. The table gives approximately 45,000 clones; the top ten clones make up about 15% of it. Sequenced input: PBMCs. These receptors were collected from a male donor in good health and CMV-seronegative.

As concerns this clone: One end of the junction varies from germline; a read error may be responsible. CDR3 amino acids: CASSPSGDYVQYF. The CDR3 DNA follows: TGTGCCAGCAGCCCTAGCGGGGACTACGTGCAGTACTTC. The chain carries TRBV11-2 and TRBJ2-7, with 9 bases aligning to TRBD2. This CDR3 region has 13 residues. The germline V gene has CDR1 SGHAT and CDR2 FQNNGV.

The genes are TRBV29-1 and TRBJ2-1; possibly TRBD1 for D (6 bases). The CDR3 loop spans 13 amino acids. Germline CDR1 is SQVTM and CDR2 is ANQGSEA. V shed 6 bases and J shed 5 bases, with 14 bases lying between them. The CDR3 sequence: CSVAPQGNNEQFF. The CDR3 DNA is TGCAGCGTCGCACCCCAGGGGAACAATGAGCAGTTCTTC.

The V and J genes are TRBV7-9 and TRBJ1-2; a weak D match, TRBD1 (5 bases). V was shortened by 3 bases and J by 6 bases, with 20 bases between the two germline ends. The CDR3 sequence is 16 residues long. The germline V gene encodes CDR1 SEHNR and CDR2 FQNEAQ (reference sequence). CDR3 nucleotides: TGTGCCAGCAGCTTTCTCGCCCAGGGACTATACGATGGCTACACCTTC. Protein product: CASSFLAQGLYDGYTF.

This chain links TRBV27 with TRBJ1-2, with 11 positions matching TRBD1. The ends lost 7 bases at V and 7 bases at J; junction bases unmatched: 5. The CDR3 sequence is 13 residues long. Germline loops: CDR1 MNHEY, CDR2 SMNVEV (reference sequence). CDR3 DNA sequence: TGTGCCAGCACTGGACAGGGGGCGCGTGGCTACACCTTC. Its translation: CASTGQGARGYTF.

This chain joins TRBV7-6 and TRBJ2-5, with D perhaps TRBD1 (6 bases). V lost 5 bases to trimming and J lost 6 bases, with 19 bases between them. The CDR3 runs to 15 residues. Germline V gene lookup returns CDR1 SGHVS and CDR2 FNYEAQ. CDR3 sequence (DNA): TGTGCCAGCAGCGAAGAACAGGGCCCGCAAAAGACCCAGTACTTC. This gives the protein CASSEEQGPQKTQYF.

CDR3 in DNA: TGTGCCTGGAGTCAATCGAACACCGGGGAGCTGTTTTTT. Translated: CAWSQSNTGELFF. V usage is TRBV30 and J usage is TRBJ2-2; no clear D gene. Germline-derived CDR1 and CDR2 are GTSNPN and SVGIG (reference sequence). Between the trimmed V and J ends, which lost 2 bases and 0 bases, there was a span of 4 bases. The CDR3 contains 13 residues.

This chain's CDR3 is CASSSPRLAADNEQFF. CDR3 in DNA: TGTGCCAGTAGTTCCCCCCGACTAGCAGCCGACAATGAGCAGTTCTTC. The gene calls are TRBV19 and TRBJ2-1, with TRBD2 matching over 7 bases. With V trimmed by 5 bases and J by 5 bases, 12 bases remained unmatched. This CDR3 contains 16 residues. CDR1 and CDR2 from the germline V gene are LNHDA and SQIVND (reference sequence).

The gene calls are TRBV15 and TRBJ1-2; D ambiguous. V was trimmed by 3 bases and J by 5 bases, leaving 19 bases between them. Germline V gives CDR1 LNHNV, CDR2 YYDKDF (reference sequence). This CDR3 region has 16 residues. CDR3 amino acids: CATSSVKGEGGYGYTF. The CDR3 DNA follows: TGTGCCACCAGCAGCGTCAAGGGAGAGGGCGGGTATGGCTACACCTTC. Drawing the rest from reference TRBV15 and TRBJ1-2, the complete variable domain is DAMVIQNPRYQVTQFGKPVTLSCSQTLNHNVMYWYQQKSSQAPKLLFHYYDKDFNNEADTPDNFQSRRPNTSFCFLDIRSPGLGDTAMYLCATSSVKGEGGYGYTFGSGTRLTVV.

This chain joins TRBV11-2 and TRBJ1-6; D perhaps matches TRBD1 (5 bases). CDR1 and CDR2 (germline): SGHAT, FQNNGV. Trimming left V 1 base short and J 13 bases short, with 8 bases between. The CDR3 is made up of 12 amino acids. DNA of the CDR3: TGTGCCAGCAGCTTAGGTAGGGGCCCCCTCCACTTT. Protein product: CASSLGRGPLHF.

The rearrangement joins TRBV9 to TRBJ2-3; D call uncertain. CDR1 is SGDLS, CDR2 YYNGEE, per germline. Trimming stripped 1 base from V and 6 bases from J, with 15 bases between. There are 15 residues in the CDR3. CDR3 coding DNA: TGTGCCAGCAGCGTAACCCCCCTCGACGGGGATACGCAGTATTTT. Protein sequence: CASSVTPLDGDTQYF.

The CDR3 nucleotides read TGTGCCAGCATGGGGACAGGCGGCGTGAACACCATATATTTT. Protein: CASMGTGGVNTIYF. The chain couples TRBV6-5 to TRBJ1-3; TRBD1 matches 8 bases. This CDR3 has 14 residues. Germline CDR1 reads MNHEY; CDR2 reads SVGAGI. The trim removed 7 bases at V and 7 bases at J, leaving 9 bases unmatched.

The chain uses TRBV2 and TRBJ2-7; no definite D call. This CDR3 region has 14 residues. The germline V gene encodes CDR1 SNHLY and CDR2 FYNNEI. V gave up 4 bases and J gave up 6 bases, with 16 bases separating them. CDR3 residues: CASSGFIAGGEQYF. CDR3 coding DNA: TGTGCCAGCAGTGGGTTTATTGCCGGCGGCGAGCAGTACTTC. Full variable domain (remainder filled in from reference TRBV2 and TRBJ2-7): EPEVTQTPSHQVTQMGQEVILRCVPISNHLYFYWYRQILGQKVEFLVSFYNNEISEKSEIFDDQFSVERPDGSNFTLKIRSTKLEDSAMYFCASSGFIAGGEQYFGPGTRLTVT.

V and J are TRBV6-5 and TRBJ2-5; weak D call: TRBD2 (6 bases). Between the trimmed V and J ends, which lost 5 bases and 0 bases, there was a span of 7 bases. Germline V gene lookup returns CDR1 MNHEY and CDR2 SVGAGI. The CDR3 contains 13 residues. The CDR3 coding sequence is TGTGCCAGCAGTCGGGACTACCAAGAGACCCAGTACTTC. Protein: CASSRDYQETQYF.

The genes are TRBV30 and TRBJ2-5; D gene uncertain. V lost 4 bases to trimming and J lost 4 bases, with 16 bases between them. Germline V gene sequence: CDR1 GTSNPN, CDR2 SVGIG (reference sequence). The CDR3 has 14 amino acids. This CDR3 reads CAWNPTLVAETQYF. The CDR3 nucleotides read TGTGCCTGGAACCCAACCTTGGTGGCAGAGACCCAGTACTTC.

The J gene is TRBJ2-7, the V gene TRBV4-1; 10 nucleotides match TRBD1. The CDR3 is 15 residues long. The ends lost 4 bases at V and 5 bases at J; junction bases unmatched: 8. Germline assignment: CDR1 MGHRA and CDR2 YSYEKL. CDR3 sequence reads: CASSPIGQGVHEQYF. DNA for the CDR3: TGCGCCAGCAGCCCTATAGGACAGGGGGTCCACGAGCAGTACTTC.

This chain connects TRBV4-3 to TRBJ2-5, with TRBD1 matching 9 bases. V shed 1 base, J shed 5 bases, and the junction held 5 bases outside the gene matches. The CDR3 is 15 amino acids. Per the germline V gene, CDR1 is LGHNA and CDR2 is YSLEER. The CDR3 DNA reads TGCGCCAGCAGCCAAGGTGGACAGGGGCGGGAGACCCAGTACTTC. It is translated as CASSQGGQGRETQYF.

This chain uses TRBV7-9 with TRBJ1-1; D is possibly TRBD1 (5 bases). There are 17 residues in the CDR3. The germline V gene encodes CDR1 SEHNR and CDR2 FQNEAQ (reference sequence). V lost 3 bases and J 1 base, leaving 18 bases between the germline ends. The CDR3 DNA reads TGTGCCAGCAGCTTCTCGTTAGGACACGAAACGAACACTGAAGCTTTCTTT. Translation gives CASSFSLGHETNTEAFF. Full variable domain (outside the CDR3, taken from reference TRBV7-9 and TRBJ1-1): DTGVSQNPRHKITKRGQNVTFRCDPISEHNRLYWYRQTLGQGPEFLTYFQNEAQLEKSRLLSDRFSAERPKGSFSTLEIQRTEQGDSAMYLCASSFSLGHETNTEAFFGQGTRLTVV.

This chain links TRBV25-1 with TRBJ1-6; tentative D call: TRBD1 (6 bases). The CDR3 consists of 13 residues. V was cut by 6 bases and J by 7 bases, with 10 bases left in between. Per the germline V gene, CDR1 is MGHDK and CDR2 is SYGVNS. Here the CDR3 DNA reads TGTGCCAGCAGACAGACAGGCAATTCACCCCTCCACTTT. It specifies CASRQTGNSPLHF.

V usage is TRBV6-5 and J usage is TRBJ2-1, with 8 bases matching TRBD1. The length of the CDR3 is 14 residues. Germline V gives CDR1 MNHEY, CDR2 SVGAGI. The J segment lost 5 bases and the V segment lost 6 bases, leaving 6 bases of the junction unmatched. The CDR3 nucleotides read TGTGCCAGCAGACATTCGGACAGGGACAATGAGCAGTTCTTC. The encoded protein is CASRHSDRDNEQFF.

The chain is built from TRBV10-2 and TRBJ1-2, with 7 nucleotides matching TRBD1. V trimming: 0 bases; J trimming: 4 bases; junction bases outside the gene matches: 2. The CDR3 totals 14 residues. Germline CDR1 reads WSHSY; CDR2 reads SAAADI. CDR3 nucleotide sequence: TGCGCCAGCAGTGAGTCGACAGGGATCTATGGCTACACCTTC. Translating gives CASSESTGIYGYTF.

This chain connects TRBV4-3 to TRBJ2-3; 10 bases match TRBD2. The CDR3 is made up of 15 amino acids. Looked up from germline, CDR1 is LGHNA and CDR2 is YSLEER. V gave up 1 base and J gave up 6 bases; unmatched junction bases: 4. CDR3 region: CASSQVSSGGDTQYF. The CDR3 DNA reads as TGCGCCAGCAGCCAAGTGTCTAGCGGGGGTGATACGCAGTATTTT.

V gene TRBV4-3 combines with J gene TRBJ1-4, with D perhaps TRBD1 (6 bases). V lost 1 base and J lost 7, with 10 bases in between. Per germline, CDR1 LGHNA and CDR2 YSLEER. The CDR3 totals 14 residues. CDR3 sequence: CASSQGRGFEKLFF. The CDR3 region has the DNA TGCGCCAGCAGCCAAGGCAGGGGCTTTGAAAAACTGTTTTTT.

The CDR3 region has the DNA TGTGCCAGCAGTTCCCCAGGCAGGGTCTCTGGAAACACCATATATTTT. Its protein is CASSSPGRVSGNTIYF. The chain recombines TRBV6-6 with TRBJ1-3; a weak D match, TRBD1 (5 bases). Germline V gene lookup returns CDR1 MNHNY and CDR2 SVGAGI (reference sequence). This CDR3 region has 16 residues. V lost 4 bases, J lost 0 bases, and 13 bases lay in between.

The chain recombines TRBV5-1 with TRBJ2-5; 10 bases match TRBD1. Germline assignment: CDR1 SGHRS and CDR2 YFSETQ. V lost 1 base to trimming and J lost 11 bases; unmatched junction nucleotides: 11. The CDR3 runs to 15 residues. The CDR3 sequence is CASSLSGTGAGEQYF. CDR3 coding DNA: TGCGCCAGCAGCTTGTCGGGGACAGGGGCCGGGGAGCAGTACTTC.

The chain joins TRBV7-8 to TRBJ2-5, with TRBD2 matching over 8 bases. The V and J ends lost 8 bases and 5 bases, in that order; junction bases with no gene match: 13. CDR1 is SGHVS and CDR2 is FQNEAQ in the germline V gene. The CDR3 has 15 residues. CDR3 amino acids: CASLAGATPGETQYF. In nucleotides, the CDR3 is TGTGCCAGCCTAGCGGGCGCTACCCCAGGGGAGACCCAGTACTTC.

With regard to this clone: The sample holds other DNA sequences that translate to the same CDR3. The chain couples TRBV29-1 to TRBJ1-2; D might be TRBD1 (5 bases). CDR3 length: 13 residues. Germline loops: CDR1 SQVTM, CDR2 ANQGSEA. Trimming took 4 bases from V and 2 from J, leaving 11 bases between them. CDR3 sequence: CSVGDSENYGYTF. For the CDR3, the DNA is TGCAGCGTTGGGGACTCCGAGAACTATGGCTACACCTTC.

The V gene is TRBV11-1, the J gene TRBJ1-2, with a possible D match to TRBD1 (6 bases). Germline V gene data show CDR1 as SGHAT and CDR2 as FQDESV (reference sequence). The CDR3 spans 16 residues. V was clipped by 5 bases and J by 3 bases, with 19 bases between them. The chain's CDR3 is CASSPTATGWDYGYTF. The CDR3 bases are TGTGCCAGCAGCCCCACCGCGACAGGTTGGGACTATGGCTACACCTTC.

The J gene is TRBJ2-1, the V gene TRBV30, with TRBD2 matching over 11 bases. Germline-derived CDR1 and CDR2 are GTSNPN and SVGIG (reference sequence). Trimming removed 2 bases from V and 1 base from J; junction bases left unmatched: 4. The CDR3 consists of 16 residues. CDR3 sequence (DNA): TGTGCCTGGAGTCCCCCTAGCGGGGGGTCCTACAATGAGCAGTTCTTC. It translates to CAWSPPSGGSYNEQFF.

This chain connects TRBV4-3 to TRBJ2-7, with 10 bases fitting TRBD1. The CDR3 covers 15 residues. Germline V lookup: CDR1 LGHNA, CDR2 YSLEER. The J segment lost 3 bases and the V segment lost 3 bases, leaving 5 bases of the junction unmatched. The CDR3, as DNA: TGCGCCAGCAGCCATTTCGGGACAGGGGACTACGAGCAGTACTTC. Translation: CASSHFGTGDYEQYF.

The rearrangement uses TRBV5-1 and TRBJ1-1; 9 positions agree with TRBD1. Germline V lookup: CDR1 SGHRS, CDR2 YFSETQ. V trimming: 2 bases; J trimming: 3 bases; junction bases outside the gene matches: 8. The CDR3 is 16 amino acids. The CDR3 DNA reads TGCGCCAGCAGCTTCAACAGGGGGCGGGAGGACACTGAAGCTTTCTTT. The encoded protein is CASSFNRGREDTEAFF.

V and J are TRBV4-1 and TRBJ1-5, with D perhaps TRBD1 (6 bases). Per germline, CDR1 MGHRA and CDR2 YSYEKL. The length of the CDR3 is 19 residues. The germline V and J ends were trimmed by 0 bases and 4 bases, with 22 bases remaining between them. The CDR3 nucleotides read TGCGCCAGCAGCCAAGAAGGGGACACAAACTTTCGGGTGAATCAGCCCCAGCATTTT. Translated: CASSQEGDTNFRVNQPQHF.

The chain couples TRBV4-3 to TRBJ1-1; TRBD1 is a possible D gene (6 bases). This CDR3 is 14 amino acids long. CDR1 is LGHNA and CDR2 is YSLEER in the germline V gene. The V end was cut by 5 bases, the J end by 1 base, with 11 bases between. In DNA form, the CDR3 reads TGCGCCAGCAGCTACGGGACAACGAACACTGAAGCTTTCTTT. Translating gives CASSYGTTNTEAFF.